The clone carrying this TCR beta chain was recorded at least ten times. No antigen is known for it. These data originate in a study of human T cells and chemical hapten exposure. Study-wide findings and caveats: The formation of large CDR3 similarity clusters by expanded TCRs significantly exceeded that of controls.

Germline V CDR1 and CDR2: KGHDR, SFDVKD. Trimming removed 3 bases from V and 4 bases from J, with 17 bases in between. This CDR3 region has 16 residues. One entry per CDR3 protein, called by TCRdb with MiXCR from the RACE reads. The data hold some 84,000 distinct CDR3 sequences, with about 8.5% observed a single time. Time point specified: pre-sensitization, week 0. The sample's treatment: therapeutic diphenylcyclopropenone sensitization with weekly scalp DPC. The origin of this receptor is a man between 35 and 55 years old with alopecia areata. Some clones in this sample may be carry-over from other donors' samples. Sample: whole blood, taken in connection with sensitization to the hapten diphenylcyclopropenone (DPC). The chain links TRBV24-1 to TRBJ1-1; D possibly corresponds to TRBD1 (5 bases). The CDR3 reads CATSDNGPGSGTEAFF. Here the CDR3 DNA reads TGTGCCACCAGTGATAATGGTCCAGGGTCCGGCACTGAAGCTTTCTTT.